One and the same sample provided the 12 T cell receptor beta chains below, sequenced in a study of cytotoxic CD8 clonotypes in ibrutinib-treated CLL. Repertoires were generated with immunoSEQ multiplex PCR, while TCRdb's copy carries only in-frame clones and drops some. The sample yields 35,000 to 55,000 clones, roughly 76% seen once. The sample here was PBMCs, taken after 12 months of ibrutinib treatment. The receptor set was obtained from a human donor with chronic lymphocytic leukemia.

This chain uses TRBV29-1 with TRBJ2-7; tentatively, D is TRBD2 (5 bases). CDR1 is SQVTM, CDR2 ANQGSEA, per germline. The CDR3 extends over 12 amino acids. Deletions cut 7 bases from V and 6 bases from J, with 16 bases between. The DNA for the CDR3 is TGCAGCGCCGGTCGGGGAGAGGGCGAGCAGTACTTC. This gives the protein CSAGRGEGEQYF.

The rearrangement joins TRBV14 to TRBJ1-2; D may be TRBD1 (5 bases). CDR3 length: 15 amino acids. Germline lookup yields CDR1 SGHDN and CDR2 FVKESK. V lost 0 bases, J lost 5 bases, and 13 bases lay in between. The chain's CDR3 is CASSQEGGVLYGYTF. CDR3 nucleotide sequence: TGTGCCAGCAGCCAAGAGGGAGGGGTCTTGTATGGCTACACCTTC.

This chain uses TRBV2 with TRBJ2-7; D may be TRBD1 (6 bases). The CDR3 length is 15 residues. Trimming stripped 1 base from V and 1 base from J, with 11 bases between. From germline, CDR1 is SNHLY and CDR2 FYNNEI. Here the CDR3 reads CASSEGGTFSYEQYF. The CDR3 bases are TGTGCCAGCAGTGAAGGAGGGACATTTTCCTACGAGCAGTACTTC.

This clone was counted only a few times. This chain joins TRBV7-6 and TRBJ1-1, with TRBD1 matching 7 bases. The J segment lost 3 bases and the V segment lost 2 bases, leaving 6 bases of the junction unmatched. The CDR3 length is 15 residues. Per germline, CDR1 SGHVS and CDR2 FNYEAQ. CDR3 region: CASSLSQGGDTEAFF. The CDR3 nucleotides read TGTGCCAGCAGCTTATCCCAGGGGGGCGACACTGAAGCTTTCTTT.

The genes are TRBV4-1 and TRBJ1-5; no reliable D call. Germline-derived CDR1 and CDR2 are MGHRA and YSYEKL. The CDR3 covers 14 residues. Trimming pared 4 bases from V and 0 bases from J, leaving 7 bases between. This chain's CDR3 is CASSPGDSNQPQHF. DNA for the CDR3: TGCGCCAGCAGCCCTGGGGATAGCAATCAGCCCCAGCATTTT.

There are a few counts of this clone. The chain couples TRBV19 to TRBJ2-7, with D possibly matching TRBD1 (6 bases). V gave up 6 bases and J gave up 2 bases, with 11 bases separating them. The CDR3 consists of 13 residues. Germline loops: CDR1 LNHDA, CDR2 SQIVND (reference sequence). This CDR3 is CASRRGTTYEQYF. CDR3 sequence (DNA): TGTGCCAGTAGGAGGGGGACCACCTACGAGCAGTACTTC.

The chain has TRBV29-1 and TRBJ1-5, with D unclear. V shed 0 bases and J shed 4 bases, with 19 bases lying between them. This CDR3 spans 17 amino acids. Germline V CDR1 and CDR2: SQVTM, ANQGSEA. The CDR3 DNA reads TGCAGCGTTGAAGATAGGGTCGGCAGCGAACCTAATCAGCCCCAGCATTTT. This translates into CSVEDRVGSEPNQPQHF.

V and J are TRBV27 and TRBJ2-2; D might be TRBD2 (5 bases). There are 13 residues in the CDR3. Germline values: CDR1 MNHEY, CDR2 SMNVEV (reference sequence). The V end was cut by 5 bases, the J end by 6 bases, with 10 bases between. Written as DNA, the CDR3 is TGTGCCAGCAGTCCAGAGGGCGCCGGGGAGCTGTTTTTT. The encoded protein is CASSPEGAGELFF.

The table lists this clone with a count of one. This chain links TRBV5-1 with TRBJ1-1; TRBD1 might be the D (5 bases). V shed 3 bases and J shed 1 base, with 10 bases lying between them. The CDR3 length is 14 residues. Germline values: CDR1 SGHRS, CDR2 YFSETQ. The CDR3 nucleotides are TGCGCCAGCAGCTCCATGACAGAGAACACTGAAGCTTTCTTT. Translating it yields CASSSMTENTEAFF.

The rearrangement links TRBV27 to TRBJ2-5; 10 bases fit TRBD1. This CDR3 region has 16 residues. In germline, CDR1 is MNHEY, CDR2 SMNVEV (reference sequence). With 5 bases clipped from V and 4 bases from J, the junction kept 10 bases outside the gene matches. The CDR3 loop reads CASSPDRGGEVETQYF. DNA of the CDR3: TGTGCCAGCAGTCCGGACAGGGGGGGGGAAGTAGAGACCCAGTACTTC.

DNA of the CDR3: TGTGCCAGCAGTGAAATCTACGAGCAGTACTTC. Protein: CASSEIYEQYF. The V call is TRBV2, the J call TRBJ2-7; D remains unclear. Trimming took off 2 bases at V and 3 bases at J, with 2 bases between the two ends. This CDR3 region has 11 residues. Germline CDR1 and CDR2: SNHLY and FYNNEI.

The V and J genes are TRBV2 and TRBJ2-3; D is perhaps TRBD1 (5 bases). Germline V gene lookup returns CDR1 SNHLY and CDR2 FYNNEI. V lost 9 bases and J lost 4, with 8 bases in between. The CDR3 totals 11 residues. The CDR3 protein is CASTGSDTQYF. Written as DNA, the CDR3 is TGTGCCAGTACAGGTTCAGATACGCAGTATTTT.